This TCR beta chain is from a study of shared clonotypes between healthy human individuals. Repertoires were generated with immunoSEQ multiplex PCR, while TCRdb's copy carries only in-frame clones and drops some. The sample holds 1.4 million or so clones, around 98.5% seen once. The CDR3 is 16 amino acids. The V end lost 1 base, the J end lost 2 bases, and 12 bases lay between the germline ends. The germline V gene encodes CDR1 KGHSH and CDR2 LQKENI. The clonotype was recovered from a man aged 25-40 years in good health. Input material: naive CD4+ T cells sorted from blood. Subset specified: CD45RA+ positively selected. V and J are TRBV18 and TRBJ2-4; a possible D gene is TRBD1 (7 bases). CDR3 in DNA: TGTGCCAGCTCACCACTTCAGGGGGGACCCAAAAACATTCAGTACTTC. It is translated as CASSPLQGGPKNIQYF.